This T cell receptor (beta chain) was sequenced during a study of T cells after yellow fever vaccination. MiXCR, applied by TCRdb to the 5' RACE reads, yields one record per CDR3 protein. The sample has 300,000 to 400,000 distinct CDR3 sequences; around 10% are singletons. CDR1 is MNHNS and CDR2 is SASEGT in the germline V gene. CDR3 length: 13 amino acids. V trimming: 7 bases; J trimming: 4 bases; junction bases outside the gene matches: 4. The TCR originated in a man aged 18 to 35 who received the YFV17D yellow fever vaccine. This specimen consisted of CD4+ T cells sorted from PBMCs, obtained 45 days after the yellow fever booster vaccination. The chain combines TRBV6-1 with TRBJ1-5, with 7 bases lining up with TRBD1. This CDR3 is CASTGQANQPQHF. CDR3 bases: TGTGCCAGCACCGGACAGGCGAATCAGCCCCAGCATTTT.